Listed here is a single TCR beta chain. Compared with germline, one end of the junction differs, possibly owing to a read error. The CDR3 consists of 14 residues. CDR1 is WSHSY and CDR2 is SAAADI in the germline V gene. TCRdb fed the 5' RACE reads into MiXCR, producing one record per CDR3 protein. Of about 70,000 distinct CDR3 sequences listed, around 10% were seen once; the top ten hold roughly a sixth. This sample is drawn from a study of early T cells in non-severe SARS-CoV-2 infection. At the level of the study: The sequenced material was bulk RNA from unsorted whole blood, and its chains were unpaired.

The TCR sequence derives from an adult who was a healthcare worker with PCR-confirmed SARS-CoV-2 infection or an uninfected control (not recorded which). The donor label of this sample is uncertain. The sample consisted of whole blood, taken at baseline. This sequence joins TRBV10-2 and TRBJ1-3; D unresolved. CDR3 loop: CASSDSYSGDTIYF. The CDR3 nucleotides are TGCGCCAGCAGTGATTCCTACTCTGGAGACACCATATATTTT.